The rows below give T cell receptor beta chains drawn from one sample of a study of OX40 agonist ivuxolimab in advanced cancers. Clones were read by immunoSEQ multiplex PCR, and TCRdb kept only the in-frame ones, dropping some. The sample carries around 55,000 clones, 70% to 90% recorded once. The material sequenced was CD4+ or CD8+ T cells sorted from blood, taken in a trial of the OX40 agonist ivuxolimab. These TCRs come from an adult with an advanced solid tumor such as melanoma, head and neck, liver or kidney cancer. Both conserved end residues are part of each CDR3.

j_call	v_call	cdr3_aa
TRBJ2-5	TRBV6-5	CASSSLAGGETQYF
TRBJ2-7	TRBV6-5	CASRAGPLEQYF
TRBJ1-6	TRBV5-6	CASSLNGRARLSPLHF
TRBJ1-1	TRBV5-4	CASSPEGNEAFF
TRBJ1-4	TRBV19	CASSIDEASATNEKLFF
TRBJ2-7	TRBV19	CASTLSGTGGYEQYF
TRBJ2-7	TRBV27	CASSFGGNSYEQYF
TRBJ1-2	TRBV5-1	CASSLGQSYTF
TRBJ1-1	TRBV5-1	CASSLYRPGTEAFF
TRBJ1-4	TRBV28	CASSLPREGGQGIGANEKLFF
TRBJ2-7	TRBV7-9	CASSPRDGPYEQYF
TRBJ1-1	TRBV7-9	CASSMTGMNTEAFF
TRBJ1-5	TRBV28	CASSGSGWGRLDQPQHF
TRBJ2-1	TRBV6-5	CASSHGQEYNEQFF
TRBJ2-1	TRBV13	CASSPPGGTTSFGEQFF
TRBJ1-1	TRBV4-3	CASSQDEGDGGPVMNTEAFF
TRBJ2-1	TRBV27	CASGLAGAYNEQFF
TRBJ2-3	TRBV7-2	CASSSGTFKSDTQYF
TRBJ2-1	TRBV11-2	CASSLPHEQFF
TRBJ2-5	TRBV11-2	CASSLWDRETQYF
TRBJ1-2	TRBV9	CASSVGGNYGYTF
TRBJ1-1	TRBV18	CASSPSNTEAFF
TRBJ2-3	TRBV16	CASSQYETGTGLADTQYF
TRBJ2-1	TRBV7-8	CASSLVTSYNEQFF
TRBJ2-3	TRBV9	CASSLQRGGTDTQYF
TRBJ2-5	TRBV6-4	CASSPVYGDFETQYF
TRBJ1-2	TRBV4-3	CASSQGGTGGGYTF
TRBJ2-3	TRBV27	CASSLFDTQYF
TRBJ1-2	TRBV27	CASSWTGRDGYTF
TRBJ2-3	TRBV13	CASSLALADTQYF
TRBJ1-6	TRBV7-9	CASSLAGTYNSPLHF
TRBJ1-1	TRBV13	CASSTGQGGTEAFF
TRBJ2-3	TRBV27	CASSFLWGGELGFGPQYF
TRBJ1-1	TRBV27	CASSPDRAGWTEAFF
TRBJ1-2	TRBV6-6	CASVSGADYGYTF
TRBJ2-1	TRBV11-2	CASSPAANEQFF
TRBJ1-2	TRBV29-1	CSAAGTENLDYTF
TRBJ1-5	TRBV5-6	CASSFLTPTDSNQPQHF
TRBJ1-3	TRBV7-2	CASSPDGNWSGNTIYF
TRBJ1-1	TRBV28	CASSLQRGFDHTEAFF
TRBJ2-7	TRBV5-6	CASSPESSYEQYF
TRBJ2-3	TRBV7-9	CASSLRQGSTDTQYF
TRBJ2-2	TRBV5-6	CASSLAGIGTGELFF
TRBJ2-1	TRBV5-1	CASSLGTSGGARNEQFF
TRBJ2-7	TRBV7-9	CASSTTTGGYYEQYF